The next 14 T cell receptor beta chains were all read from a single sample in a study of CXCR3-negative and CXCR3-positive naive CD8 T cells. The study made its TRB cDNA libraries by 5' RACE, adding UMI labels. TCRdb derives one entry per CDR3 protein from the 5' RACE reads, leaving out DNA. The sample holds approximately 83,000 distinct CDR3 sequences. Sequenced sample: naive CXCR3- CD8+ T cells from blood. Noted subset: CD45RO-CCR7+CD27+CD95- naive CD8+ T cells lacking CXCR3 (TNR3-). The receptors originated from a human donor in good health. Some clones in this sample may be carry-over from other donors' samples.

The chain couples TRBV28 to TRBJ1-5. Germline CDR1 reads MDHEN; CDR2 reads SYDVKM. The CDR3 consists of 13 residues. The CDR3 is CASSRTSNQPQHF.

V gene TRBV5-1 combines with J gene TRBJ2-7. Looked up from germline, CDR1 is SGHRS and CDR2 is YFSETQ. The CDR3 has 16 residues. The CDR3 protein is CASSLDSVSVSYEQYF.

This chain links TRBV19 with TRBJ2-2; TCRdb's D gene call, TRBD1, goes unchecked for lack of DNA. Germline V gene data show CDR1 as LNHDA and CDR2 as SQIVND (reference sequence). The CDR3 is 12 amino acids. The CDR3 region is CAIASGYGELFF.

The J gene is TRBJ2-5, the V gene TRBV12-3 or TRBV12-4; TCRdb returns TRBD2, unconfirmable since there is no DNA. CDR3 length: 17 residues. The CDR3 protein is CASSPLAGESIAETQYF.

The chain is built from TRBV5-1 and TRBJ2-7. Per the germline V gene, CDR1 is SGHRS and CDR2 is YFSETQ. The CDR3 extends over 12 amino acids. CDR3 sequence reads: CASRLTGYEQYF.

The chain is built from TRBV7-9 and TRBJ2-7; TCRdb proposes TRBD2, but this gene call is untestable without DNA. Germline lookup yields CDR1 SEHNR and CDR2 FQNEAQ (reference sequence). The CDR3 sequence is 16 residues long. The CDR3 region is CASSDIRDGNSYEQYF. Full variable domain (remainder filled in from reference TRBV7-9 and TRBJ2-7): DTGVSQNPRHKITKRGQNVTFRCDPISEHNRLYWYRQTLGQGPEFLTYFQNEAQLEKSRLLSDRFSAERPKGSFSTLEIQRTEQGDSAMYLCASSDIRDGNSYEQYFGPGTRLTVT.

This chain joins TRBV4-2 and TRBJ1-1. This CDR3 contains 14 residues. The germline V gene encodes CDR1 LGHNA and CDR2 YNFKEQ. This CDR3 is CASSQNDGNTEAFF.

The CDR3 protein is CASSLELPYNEQFF. This rearrangement joins TRBV7-8 to TRBJ2-1. The CDR3 runs 14 residues. Germline CDR1 reads SGHVS; CDR2 reads FQNEAQ.

This chain joins TRBV6-5 and TRBJ2-1; TCRdb gives TRBD1 as the D gene, but with no DNA this cannot be confirmed. CDR1 and CDR2 from the germline V gene are MNHEY and SVGAGI. The CDR3 is made up of 13 amino acids. This CDR3 reads CASRNRDYNEQFF.

The J gene is TRBJ2-1, the V gene TRBV15; the TCRdb call, TRBD1, lacks DNA for checking. In germline, CDR1 is LNHNV, CDR2 YYDKDF (reference sequence). CDR3 length: 14 amino acids. CDR3 loop: CASSPGLGYNEQFF. Filled out from reference TRBV15 and TRBJ2-1, the complete variable domain reads DAMVIQNPRYQVTQFGKPVTLSCSQTLNHNVMYWYQQKSSQAPKLLFHYYDKDFNNEADTPDNFQSRRPNTSFCFLDIRSPGLGDTAMYLCASSPGLGYNEQFFGPGTRLTVL.

The chain links TRBV20-1 to TRBJ1-2. CDR1 DFQATT and CDR2 SNEGSKA come from the germline V gene (reference sequence). This CDR3 comprises 11 residues. CDR3 region: CSARPLGGYTF.

J is TRBJ2-5 and V is TRBV29-1; TCRdb proposes TRBD1, but this gene call is untestable without DNA. The CDR3 spans 13 residues. Germline V gene sequence: CDR1 SQVTM, CDR2 ANQGSEA. Here the CDR3 reads CSVDRDSQETQYF.

The rearrangement uses TRBV29-1 and TRBJ2-1; checking the TCRdb D call of TRBD2 is not possible without DNA. The CDR3 has 14 residues. Germline values: CDR1 SQVTM, CDR2 ANQGSEA. The CDR3 spells CSVEFSGVDNEQFF.

V is TRBV13 and J is TRBJ2-7; TCRdb gives TRBD1 as the D gene, but with no DNA this cannot be confirmed. Germline V gene sequence: CDR1 PRHDT, CDR2 FYEKMQ (reference sequence). This CDR3 spans 14 amino acids. The CDR3 reads CASTRQGVAYEQYF. Complete variable domain (other parts from reference TRBV13 and TRBJ2-7): AAGVIQSPRHLIKEKRETATLKCYPIPRHDTVYWYQQGPGQDPQFLISFYEKMQSDKGSIPDRFSAQQFSDYHSELNMSSLELGDSALYFCASTRQGVAYEQYFGPGTRLTVT.